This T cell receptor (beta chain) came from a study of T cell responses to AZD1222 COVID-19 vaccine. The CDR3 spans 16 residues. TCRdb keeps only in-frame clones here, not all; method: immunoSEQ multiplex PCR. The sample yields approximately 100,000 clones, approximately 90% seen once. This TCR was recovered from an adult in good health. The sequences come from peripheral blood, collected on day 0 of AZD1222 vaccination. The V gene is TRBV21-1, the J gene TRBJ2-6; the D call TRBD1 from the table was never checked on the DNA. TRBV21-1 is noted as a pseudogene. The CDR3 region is CASWRQKISGANVLTF. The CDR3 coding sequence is TGTGCCAGCTGGAGACAGAAGATCTCTGGGGCCAACGTCCTGACTTTC.